What follows is one T cell receptor (beta chain) and its context. Its antigen is undetermined. An equimolar mix of two oligonucleotides served as the beta constant-region primer for TRBC1 and TRBC2. Ligated cDNA was amplified by four rounds of PCR with nested alpha and beta constant-region primers and SP2. An oligonucleotide with the SP2 primer and a 12-nucleotide UMI was ligated to the cDNA 3' end. Each CDR3 protein is one row after TCRdb ran MiXCR on the UMI-ligation and nested PCR reads. Of approximately 100,000 distinct CDR3 sequences listed, roughly 15% were seen once; the top ten hold around 2.8%. After the first PCR, alpha and beta chain libraries were processed separately. Cells stained for CD3, CD4, CD8, CD45RA, CD27 and viability were sorted into four CD45RA/CD27 subsets. The sample is drawn from a study of naive and memory T cell subsets. Study-level points and caveats: Especially in CD8 cells, naive repertoires contained a few larger clonotypes, possibly CD45RA-re-expressing memory cells.

The sequencing sample was made of naive CD8+ T cells from blood. The sequence came from a human donor in good health.

This CDR3 is CASSLGGHANTGELFF. CDR3 DNA sequence: TGCGCCAGCAGCTTGGGGGGACACGCGAACACCGGGGAGCTGTTTTTT. This sequence joins TRBV5-1 and TRBJ2-2; tentative D call: TRBD1 (6 bases). Germline V gives CDR1 SGHRS, CDR2 YFSETQ. The V end lost 0 bases, the J end lost 0 bases, and 9 bases lay between the germline ends. The CDR3 covers 16 residues. Full variable domain (missing parts from reference TRBV5-1 and TRBJ2-2): KAGVTQTPRYLIKTRGQQVTLSCSPISGHRSVSWYQQTPGQGLQFLFEYFSETQRNKGNFPGRFSGRQFSNSRSEMNVSTLELGDSALYLCASSLGGHANTGELFFGEGSRLTVL.